This T cell receptor (beta chain) was retrieved from a study of blood T cells in healthy people across ages. Overall study findings and caveats: Long-lived donors had more naive CD4+ cells and higher diversity than aged donors.

To note about this clonotype: What it recognizes is unknown.

The authors ran a second PCR of roughly 6 to 12 cycles using a sample-barcoded 5' primer and a J-beta primer mix. Tagging of each cDNA molecule was performed by a template-switch adaptor with 12 random nucleotides. TCRdb passed the 5' RACE reads through MiXCR, listing each CDR3 protein once. The data contain 600,000 to 850,000 distinct CDR3 sequences, around a quarter of them singletons. This sample also belongs to another study, concerning T cells of mothers and their children. In that study: Mothers gave over 10 million TCR beta CDR3 reads each, and children roughly 3.3 million each.

Input material: blood. The clonotype was recovered from a boy younger than 18 in good health.

CDR3 loop: CASSVGPSGGANEQFF. The DNA for the CDR3 is TGTGCCAGCAGCGTAGGTCCTAGCGGGGGGGCCAATGAGCAGTTCTTC. The chain has TRBV9 and TRBJ2-1, with 12 bases lining up with TRBD2. The germline V gene has CDR1 SGDLS and CDR2 YYNGEE. J gave up 6 bases and V 0 bases, and 4 bases lay outside the gene matches. The length of the CDR3 is 16 residues.